These 25 T cell receptor beta chains share one sample of origin, sequenced in a study of OX40 agonist ivuxolimab in advanced cancers. This table comes from immunoSEQ multiplex PCR, and its TCRdb copy is limited to in-frame clones, with some not included. The table records tens of thousands of clones, over 80% of them present only once. This specimen was CD4+ or CD8+ T cells sorted from blood, taken in a trial of the OX40 agonist ivuxolimab. These receptors originate from an adult with an advanced solid tumor such as melanoma, head and neck, liver or kidney cancer.

The chain recombines TRBV19 with TRBJ1-1; TRBD1 agrees at 7 bases. The ends lost 4 bases at V and 0 bases at J; junction bases unmatched: 11. CDR1 is LNHDA, CDR2 SQIVND, per germline (reference sequence). The CDR3 extends over 17 amino acids. CDR3 DNA: TGTGCCAGTAGTAGCCTAAGGGGGCCGTTTATGAACACTGAAGCTTTCTTT. Translated: CASSSLRGPFMNTEAFF.

This clone was detected a few times. The rearrangement joins TRBV30 to TRBJ2-3; 11 nucleotides agree with TRBD2. The germline V gene has CDR1 GTSNPN and CDR2 SVGIG (reference sequence). The CDR3 contains 15 residues. Trimming at V came to 4 bases and at J to 6 bases, leaving 9 bases not matched to a gene. The CDR3 sequence is CAWKEGLAGGDTQYF. In DNA, the CDR3 is TGTGCCTGGAAAGAAGGTCTAGCGGGGGGCGATACGCAGTATTTT.

This clone has more than one count but fewer than ten. This rearrangement joins TRBV4-2 to TRBJ2-2; 9 bases are shared with TRBD2. Germline V gene sequence: CDR1 LGHNA, CDR2 YNFKEQ. This CDR3 comprises 19 residues. Losses at the gene ends were 5 bases for V and 1 base for J; bases not matched to a gene: 14. CDR3 residues: CASSSVRPSGTKNTGELFF. The CDR3 DNA reads TGTGCCAGCAGCTCGGTCCGGCCTAGCGGGACTAAGAACACCGGGGAGCTGTTTTTT.

This clone occurred a few times. The rearrangement links TRBV28 to TRBJ2-7, with TRBD1 matching 8 bases. CDR1 MDHEN and CDR2 SYDVKM come from the germline V gene. V gave up 6 bases and J gave up 7 bases; unmatched junction bases: 8. This CDR3 is built from 13 residues. The chain's CDR3 is CASRRPGGMEQYF. Here the CDR3 DNA reads TGTGCCAGCAGGAGGCCAGGGGGCATGGAGCAGTACTTC.

The genes are TRBV9 and TRBJ2-5; TRBD2 matches at 11 bases. This CDR3 contains 16 residues. The germline V gene encodes CDR1 SGDLS and CDR2 YYNGEE. The junction had 5 bases not matched to a gene; V was cut back by 0 bases and J by 4 bases. CDR3 sequence (DNA): TGTGCCAGCAGCGTAGGGGGTAGCGGGAGGGGAGAGACCCAGTACTTC. Translating it yields CASSVGGSGRGETQYF.

The chain joins TRBV19 to TRBJ2-3, with D perhaps TRBD1 or TRBD2 (5 bases each). V lost 1 base and J 4 bases, leaving 12 bases between the germline ends. CDR1 and CDR2 from the germline V gene are LNHDA and SQIVND (reference sequence). CDR3 size: 15 residues. This CDR3 is CASSIGSKGPDTQYF. CDR3 sequence (DNA): TGTGCCAGTAGTATAGGCTCCAAGGGACCAGATACGCAGTATTTT.

The chain links TRBV27 to TRBJ2-7; 16 bases are a match to TRBD2. Germline V gives CDR1 MNHEY, CDR2 SMNVEV (reference sequence). Trimming cost V 4 bases and J 3 bases; bases outside gene matches: 9. The CDR3 is 18 residues long. CDR3 in DNA: TGTGCCAGCAGTTCGGGACTAGCGGGGGGGCCGAACTTCTACGAGCAGTACGTC. Encoded protein: CASSSGLAGGPNFYEQYV.

The chain links TRBV2 to TRBJ1-2; 7 positions agree with TRBD1. Germline lookup yields CDR1 SNHLY and CDR2 FYNNEI. V shed 8 bases and J 4 bases; nucleotides not matched to a gene: 10. The CDR3 loop spans 14 amino acids. The CDR3 sequence is CASEQGGASYGYTF. CDR3 DNA sequence: TGTGCCAGCGAACAAGGGGGCGCGAGCTATGGCTACACCTTC.

The chain has TRBV29-1 and TRBJ2-1, with D tentatively TRBD2 (6 bases). V lost 4 bases to trimming and J lost 6 bases, with 22 bases between them. The CDR3 sequence is 16 residues long. Germline CDR1 and CDR2: SQVTM and ANQGSEA. CDR3 in amino acids: CSVVAGFGVGSNEQFF. The CDR3 DNA follows: TGCAGCGTTGTTGCGGGGTTCGGGGTCGGTAGCAATGAGCAGTTCTTC.

This clone was counted only a few times. The gene calls are TRBV18 and TRBJ1-1, with D uncertain. V was shortened by 4 bases and J by 4 bases, with 10 bases between the two germline ends. CDR3 size: 13 residues. Germline assignment: CDR1 KGHSH and CDR2 LQKENI. The CDR3 reads CASSQGRGTEAFF. DNA of the CDR3: TGTGCCAGCTCACAGGGCCGGGGCACTGAAGCTTTCTTT.

V is TRBV29-1 and J is TRBJ2-4, with D perhaps given as TRBD1 or TRBD2 (5 bases each). The germline V gene has CDR1 SQVTM and CDR2 ANQGSEA. The CDR3 has 13 amino acids. The V end was cut by 5 bases, the J end by 8 bases, with 16 bases between. The CDR3 sequence is CSVIRPRDDIQYF. DNA of the CDR3: TGCAGCGTTATCAGACCTCGGGACGACATTCAGTACTTC.

The CDR3, as DNA: TGCAGCGTTGGCTTAGGGGGCACTGAAGCTTTCTTT. Its protein product is CSVGLGGTEAFF. This chain joins TRBV29-1 and TRBJ1-1, with a possible D match to TRBD1 (6 bases). Germline-derived CDR1 and CDR2 are SQVTM and ANQGSEA. The CDR3 contains 12 residues. Between the trimmed V and J ends, which lost 4 bases and 4 bases, there was a span of 10 bases.

The table lists this clone with a few counts. This sequence joins TRBV28 and TRBJ2-2; D may match TRBD1 or TRBD2 (6 bases each). CDR1 and CDR2 from the germline V gene are MDHEN and SYDVKM. Trimming pared 6 bases from V and 6 bases from J, leaving 17 bases between. The CDR3 covers 15 residues. The DNA of the CDR3 is TGTGCCAGCAGGATGGCCGGGGGCGCCGCCGGGGAGCTGTTTTTT. It is translated as CASRMAGGAAGELFF.

V is TRBV28 and J is TRBJ1-5; a weak D match, TRBD1 (5 bases). The germline gives CDR1 MDHEN, CDR2 SYDVKM. The CDR3 extends over 14 amino acids. V lost 7 bases and J 7 bases, leaving 17 bases between the germline ends. The CDR3 nucleotides read TGTGCCAGCATTAGCGGGACGGGATCCCAGCCCCAGCATTTT. Protein: CASISGTGSQPQHF.

The genes are TRBV21-1 and TRBJ2-7. TRBV21-1 is tagged as a pseudogene. The CDR3 is made up of 13 amino acids. The CDR3 region is CASSKQASPEQYF. The DNA for the CDR3 is TGTGCCAGCAGCAAACAGGCTAGTCCCGAGCAGTACTTC.

This chain connects TRBV4-2 to TRBJ2-3; 13 bases match TRBD2. The CDR3 length is 17 residues. The V gene's germline CDR1 is LGHNA and CDR2 YNFKEQ. V lost 2 bases to trimming and J lost 2 bases; unmatched junction nucleotides: 4. CDR3 region: CASSQTSGRDPTDTQYF. The CDR3 DNA reads as TGTGCCAGCAGCCAAACTAGCGGGAGGGACCCCACAGATACGCAGTATTTT.

V is TRBV10-2 and J is TRBJ2-7; TRBD1 matches 10 bases. J lost 5 bases, V lost 0 bases, and 10 bases had no gene match. Germline assignment: CDR1 WSHSY and CDR2 SAAADI. The CDR3 consists of 17 residues. CDR3 sequence: CASSESPLDRGFHEQYV. The CDR3 DNA reads as TGCGCCAGCAGTGAGTCCCCTTTGGACAGGGGGTTCCACGAGCAGTACGTC.

J is TRBJ2-1 and V is TRBV11-2; TRBD2 is a possible D gene (5 bases). Germline CDR1 SGHAT, CDR2 FQNNGV. V lost 2 bases, J lost 0 bases, and 11 bases lay in between. The CDR3 loop spans 16 amino acids. CDR3 sequence: CASSLSQRSSYNEQFF. Written as DNA, the CDR3 is TGTGCCAGCAGCTTATCTCAGCGGAGCTCCTACAATGAGCAGTTCTTC.

In this sample, this clone turned up once. The gene calls are TRBV5-8 and TRBJ2-5; weak D call: TRBD1 (5 bases). This CDR3 has 15 amino acids. Trimming removed 0 bases from V and 1 base from J, with 10 bases in between. The V gene's germline CDR1 is SGHTS and CDR2 YDEGEE. In DNA form, the CDR3 reads TGTGCCAGCAGCTTGGCCGATAGGGGCCAAGAGACCCAGTACTTC. Its translation: CASSLADRGQETQYF. The variable domain in full, completed from reference TRBV5-8 and TRBJ2-5, reads EAGVTQSPTHLIKTRGQQATLRCSPISGHTSVYWYQQALGLGLQFLLWYDEGEERNRGNFPPRFSGRQFPNYSSELNVNALELEDSALYLCASSLADRGQETQYFGPGTRLLVL.

The chain employs TRBV4-2 and TRBJ2-3, with a tentative D call TRBD1 (6 bases). Germline V gene lookup returns CDR1 LGHNA and CDR2 YNFKEQ. Trimming removed 0 bases at V and 10 bases at J, with 17 bases between. The CDR3 length is 15 residues. Here the CDR3 reads CASSQDLTGQLPQYF. The CDR3 coding sequence is TGTGCCAGCAGCCAAGATTTAACAGGGCAGCTTCCGCAGTATTTT.

The rearrangement joins TRBV6-6 to TRBJ1-2; D unresolved. Trimming cost V 4 bases and J 5 bases, with 14 bases left between them. The CDR3 extends over 14 amino acids. Germline V lookup: CDR1 MNHNY, CDR2 SVGAGI (reference sequence). The CDR3 here is CASSFGNSPYGYTF. The CDR3 DNA reads TGTGCCAGCAGTTTTGGTAACAGCCCTTATGGCTACACCTTC.

The chain links TRBV19 to TRBJ1-1, with 9 bases matching TRBD1. J was trimmed by 6 bases and V by 4 bases; bases with no gene match: 9. The germline CDR1 and CDR2 sequences are LNHDA and SQIVND (reference sequence). The CDR3 extends over 15 amino acids. This CDR3 is CASSKYGQGSAEAFF. The CDR3 DNA reads as TGTGCCAGTAGTAAATACGGACAGGGGAGCGCTGAAGCTTTCTTT.

The chain employs TRBV15 and TRBJ2-1, with D tentatively TRBD2 (6 bases). The CDR3 has 16 amino acids. The germline V gene has CDR1 LNHNV and CDR2 YYDKDF (reference sequence). The V end was cut by 4 bases, the J end by 7 bases, with 20 bases between. This CDR3 is CATSIARDSGGNEQFF. Written as DNA, the CDR3 is TGTGCCACCAGCATCGCTCGGGACTCGGGTGGGAATGAGCAGTTCTTC.

This chain uses TRBV5-1 with TRBJ1-1; D possibly corresponds to TRBD1 (6 bases). Germline V CDR1 and CDR2: SGHRS, YFSETQ. Trimming took 1 base from V and 4 from J, leaving 17 bases between them. The CDR3 is made up of 16 amino acids. CDR3 sequence: CASSLRIGGPATEAFF. The CDR3 DNA follows: TGCGCCAGCAGCTTGAGAATAGGGGGACCGGCCACTGAAGCTTTCTTT. The full variable domain, in which reference TRBV5-1 and TRBJ1-1 provide the parts outside the CDR3, is KAGVTQTPRYLIKTRGQQVTLSCSPISGHRSVSWYQQTPGQGLQFLFEYFSETQRNKGNFPGRFSGRQFSNSRSEMNVSTLELGDSALYLCASSLRIGGPATEAFFGQGTRLTVV.

With regard to this clone: The germline gene is not matched at one end of the junction; a read error may be the cause. The chain links TRBV7-2 to TRBJ2-7; 13 nucleotides line up with TRBD2. The CDR3 covers 14 residues. Germline V CDR1 and CDR2: SGHTA, FQGNSA. CDR3 nucleotides: TGCGCCAGCAGCTGGACTAGCGGGAGTGGCGAGCAGTACTTC. Its protein product is CASSWTSGSGEQYF.